What follows describes a single TCR beta chain. The trim removed 3 bases at V and 5 bases at J, leaving 7 bases unmatched. The CDR3 loop spans 15 amino acids. Germline V gene data show CDR1 as SGDLS and CDR2 as YYNGEE. How the authors handled the data: Amplification from reference gene primers served as the basis for estimated nucleated cell counts. TCRdb's table, derived via immunoSEQ multiplex PCR, lists solely in-frame clones and lacks some. The V and J calls and clone size come from that table; D and trimming were worked out from the DNA. The table has about 130,000 clones, more than 70% seen once. This sample was included in a study of blood T cell repertoires in COVID-19. Background on the study: Whether acute or convalescent, the COVID-19 samples came from the United States, Italy and Spain. Sources were T cells, B-cell-depleted T cells, or PBMCs; the material itself was cDNA or gDNA.

Sequencing was carried out using peripheral blood. The clonotype comes from a human donor in a cohort sampled during active COVID-19. The chain joins TRBV9 to TRBJ2-7; 11 bases match TRBD1. The CDR3 bases are TGTGCCAGCAGCGCCGGACAGGGGGCCGAAAACGAGCAGTACTTC. Translated, it gives CASSAGQGAENEQYF.